This T cell receptor (beta chain) was identified during a study of blood T cell repertoires in COVID-19. Study context: Samples representing acute and convalescent COVID-19 were sourced from the United States, Italy and Spain.

V was clipped by 5 bases and J by 6 bases, with 15 bases between them. The CDR3 covers 14 residues. Germline V CDR1 and CDR2: SGHAT, FQDESV (reference sequence). Source study methods: Nucleated cell number was recorded as an estimate derived from reference gene primer amplification. Libraries were prepared by immunoSEQ multiplex PCR; TCRdb keeps only in-frame clonotypes and omits some of them. That table supplies the V and J calls and clone size; D and trimming were determined from the DNA. The table has about 340,000 clones, around 90% seen once. The sequence was collected from a woman aged 25 to 39 who had recovered from COVID-19. J is TRBJ2-3 and V is TRBV11-1, with a weak D call TRBD2 (6 bases). The sample taken for sequencing was PBMCs or T cells enriched from blood (not recorded which). DNA of the CDR3: TGTGCCAGCAGCGGGGAGGCGGATGGGGATACGCAGTATTTT. Protein product: CASSGEADGDTQYF. Full variable domain (rest looked up from reference TRBV11-1 and TRBJ2-3): EAEVAQSPRYKITEKSQAVAFWCDPISGHATLYWYRQILGQGPELLVQFQDESVVDDSQLPKDRFSAERLKGVDSTLKIQPAELGDSAMYLCASSGEADGDTQYFGPGTRLTVL.